The rows below give T cell receptor beta chains drawn from one sample of a study of control samples from healthy donors and cancer patients. Only in-frame clones appear in the TCRdb table, and some are missing; sequencing was by immunoSEQ multiplex PCR. The sample consists of about 98,000 clones, 79% of them appearing once. Source material: blood. These receptors came from a woman between 25 and 40 years old in good health. Both conserved end residues are part of each CDR3. The order of the fields is clone size, V gene, J gene, CDR3 length, D gene, CDR3 protein, CDR3 DNA. A D gene is named only where the DNA matches it firmly. Not all rows give a size; the values are once, few, many and, for expanded clones, a class.

NA	TRBV5-4	TRBJ2-7	15	TRBD1	CASSLIRGRNYEQYF	TGTGCCAGCAGCTTGATCAGGGGGCGAAACTACGAGCAGTACTTC
NA	TRBV19	TRBJ1-3	11	NA	CAGSMGNTIYF	TGTGCCGGCTCCATGGGAAACACCATATATTTT
NA	TRBV5-1	TRBJ2-5	13	NA	CASSLQGQETQYF	TGCGCCAGCAGCTTACAGGGCCAAGAGACCCAGTACTTC
NA	TRBV3-1/TRBV3-2	TRBJ1-2	14	NA	CASSQVSGPGGYTF	TGTGCCAGCAGCCAAGTCTCGGGCCCGGGGGGCTACACCTTC
NA	TRBV29-1	TRBJ2-3	11	NA	CSVALTDTQYF	TGCAGCGTCGCCTTGACAGATACGCAGTATTTT
NA	TRBV27	TRBJ1-1	13	TRBD1	CASRPTGDTEAFF	TGTGCCAGCAGACCGACAGGGGACACTGAAGCTTTCTTT
NA	TRBV4-3	TRBJ2-3	17	TRBD2	CASSRLGLAGVADTQYF	TGCGCCAGCAGCCGCCTAGGACTAGCGGGGGTAGCAGATACGCAGTATTTT
NA	TRBV5-1	TRBJ1-1	15	NA	CASSLAPGLGNEAFF	TGCGCCAGCAGCTTGGCCCCAGGCCTAGGAAATGAAGCTTTCTTT
NA	TRBV5-1	TRBJ1-2	14	NA	CASSTAGGNYGYTF	TGCGCCAGCAGCACGGCGGGGGGTAACTATGGCTACACCTTC
NA	TRBV11-3	TRBJ1-2	17	NA	CASSFFLYTGEDYGYTF	TGTGCCAGCAGCTTCTTCTTGTATACAGGCGAGGACTATGGCTACACCTTC
NA	TRBV6-1	TRBJ2-3	16	TRBD1	CASSEAPMGQGHTQYF	TGTGCCAGCAGTGAAGCGCCCATGGGACAGGGCCATACGCAGTATTTT
NA	TRBV30	TRBJ1-2	15	NA	CAWSVGTGLTYGYTF	TGTGCCTGGAGTGTCGGAACAGGGCTTACCTATGGCTACACCTTC
NA	TRBV7-9	TRBJ2-2	13	NA	CASSLVFPGELFF	TGTGCCAGCAGCTTAGTTTTTCCCGGGGAGCTGTTTTTT
NA	TRBV6-6	TRBJ1-1	13	NA	CASSQRWNTEAFF	TGTGCCAGCAGTCAACGGTGGAACACTGAAGCTTTCTTT
NA	TRBV3-1/TRBV3-2	TRBJ1-2	14	TRBD1	CASSHSGGGHGYTF	TGTGCCAGCAGCCACTCAGGGGGCGGTCATGGCTACACCTTC
NA	TRBV6-5	TRBJ1-6	14	NA	CASSRLTGGSPLHF	TGTGCCAGCAGTCGCTTGACTGGGGGTTCACCCCTCCACTTT
NA	TRBV6-5	TRBJ2-5	13	NA	CASNLGTRETQYF	TGTGCCAGCAACCTGGGGACGAGAGAGACCCAGTACTTC
NA	TRBV10-3	TRBJ1-4	15	TRBD1	CAISRGQGVDEKLFF	TGTGCCATCAGCCGAGGACAGGGGGTGGATGAAAAACTGTTTTTT
NA	TRBV4-2	TRBJ2-3	17	NA	CASSRDRGTGSMDTQYF	TGTGCCAGCAGCCGCGACAGAGGCACAGGTAGTATGGATACGCAGTATTTT
NA	TRBV4-3	TRBJ1-2	14	NA	CASSQGVVSYGYTF	TGCGCCAGCAGCCAAGGGGTGGTTTCGTATGGCTACACCTTC
NA	TRBV3-1/TRBV3-2	TRBJ2-3	14	TRBD2	CASSLWEGLDTQYF	TGTGCCAGCAGCCTATGGGAGGGGTTAGATACGCAGTATTTT
NA	TRBV14	TRBJ2-6	18	NA	CASSQDYPPRSGANVLTF	TGTGCCAGCAGCCAAGATTACCCCCCCCGATCTGGGGCCAACGTCCTGACTTTC
NA	TRBV5-8	TRBJ2-6	18	NA	CASSIWTLGSSGANVLTF	TGTGCCAGCAGCATATGGACACTTGGTAGCTCTGGGGCCAACGTCCTGACTTTC
NA	TRBV5-5	TRBJ1-2	15	TRBD1	CASSLDRGRGLGYTF	TGTGCCAGCAGCTTGGATCGAGGCAGGGGGCTTGGCTACACCTTC
few	TRBV3-1/TRBV3-2	TRBJ1-4	16	NA	CASSQRAPGTNEKLFF	TGTGCCAGCAGCCAAAGGGCTCCGGGGACTAATGAAAAACTGTTTTTT
once	TRBV10-3	TRBJ2-3	16	NA	CAISEGGWRITDTQYF	TGTGCCATCAGTGAAGGGGGGTGGAGGATCACAGATACGCAGTATTTT
NA	TRBV3-1/TRBV3-2	TRBJ1-1	20	TRBD1	CASSRRWGGDRGMIGTEAFF	TGTGCCAGCAGCCGAAGATGGGGAGGGGACAGGGGTATGATTGGGACTGAAGCTTTCTTT
once	TRBV4-2	TRBJ1-4	18	TRBD1	CASSQELTGGATNEKLFF	TGTGCCAGCAGCCAAGAGTTGACAGGGGGTGCAACTAATGAAAAACTGTTTTTT
NA	TRBV30	TRBJ1-4	15	TRBD1	CAWSMTGGLNEKLFF	TGTGCCTGGAGTATGACAGGGGGCTTGAATGAAAAACTGTTTTTT
many	TRBV29-1	TRBJ1-6	13	TRBD1	CSVGQGAGSPLHF	TGCAGCGTCGGACAGGGGGCCGGCTCACCCCTCCACTTT
NA	TRBV4-3	TRBJ2-2	15	NA	CASSQIQANTGELFF	TGCGCCAGCAGCCAAATTCAAGCGAACACCGGGGAGCTGTTTTTT
NA	TRBV19	TRBJ2-2	11	NA	CASSIPGELFF	TGTGCCAGTAGTATTCCCGGGGAGCTGTTTTTT
NA	TRBV7-9	TRBJ2-3	15	NA	CAIGTPGASTDTQYF	TGTGCCATCGGGACCCCCGGGGCTAGCACAGATACGCAGTATTTT
NA	TRBV19	TRBJ1-3	15	NA	CASSRQAQTGNTIYF	TGTGCCAGTAGTAGACAGGCCCAGACTGGAAACACCATATATTTT
few	TRBV3-1/TRBV3-2	TRBJ1-1	20	TRBD1	CASSQIQGSIRPGMNTEAFF	TGTGCCAGCAGCCAAATACAGGGGAGTATCCGCCCCGGCATGAACACTGAAGCTTTCTTT
NA	TRBV5-5	TRBJ1-1	15	NA	CASSSQGPLGAEAFF	TGTGCCAGCAGCTCGCAGGGTCCCCTTGGCGCTGAAGCTTTCTTT
NA	TRBV18	TRBJ1-6	15	NA	CASSPRGGDGSPLHF	TGTGCCAGCTCACCACGGGGAGGAGATGGTTCACCCCTCCACTTT
NA	TRBV9	TRBJ1-2	12	NA	CASSVGGSGYTF	TGTGCCAGCAGCGTAGGAGGGAGTGGCTACACCTTC
NA	TRBV4-3	TRBJ1-5	17	NA	CASSQDRGGPGNQPQHF	TGCGCCAGCAGCCAAGATAGGGGGGGACCTGGAAATCAGCCCCAGCATTTT
NA	TRBV4-1	TRBJ1-2	17	NA	CASSQALERQPNYGYTF	TGCGCCAGCAGCCAAGCTCTAGAGAGACAACCTAACTATGGCTACACCTTC
NA	TRBV4-3	TRBJ2-1	14	TRBD1	CASSHRQGPYEQFF	TGCGCCAGCAGCCATCGACAGGGTCCTTATGAGCAGTTCTTC
NA	TRBV10-3	TRBJ1-6	12	NA	CAISDDDSPLHF	TGTGCCATCAGTGACGACGACTCACCCCTCCACTTT
NA	TRBV7-8	TRBJ2-2	14	NA	CASSPLRNTGELFF	TGTGCCAGCAGCCCACTCAGAAACACCGGGGAGCTGTTTTTT
NA	TRBV9	TRBJ1-2	14	NA	CASSVDQTAYGYTF	TGTGCCAGCAGCGTAGATCAGACAGCCTATGGCTACACCTTC
NA	TRBV3-1/TRBV3-2	TRBJ2-7	12	NA	CASSPTGYEQYF	TGTGCCAGCAGCCCCACGGGCTACGAGCAGTACTTC
NA	TRBV4-2	TRBJ1-5	13	NA	CASSQQGGQPQHF	TGTGCCAGCAGCCAACAGGGAGGTCAGCCCCAGCATTTT
NA	TRBV6-6	TRBJ1-2	16	NA	CASSYSTFREDYGYTF	TGTGCCAGCAGTTACTCGACGTTCAGGGAGGACTATGGCTACACCTTC
NA	TRBV5-1	TRBJ2-2	15	TRBD2	CASSFTSGYTGELFF	TGCGCCAGCAGCTTTACTAGCGGGTACACCGGGGAGCTGTTTTTT
NA	TRBV6-2/TRBV6-3	TRBJ2-2	16	NA	CASSYSGRGNTGELFF	TGTGCCAGCAGTTACTCGGGGCGGGGGAACACCGGGGAGCTGTTTTTT
once	TRBV6-5	TRBJ1-2	14	NA	CASSLRTSVWGYTF	TGTGCCAGCAGCCTCCGGACTTCCGTGTGGGGCTACACCTTC
NA	TRBV15	TRBJ1-1	13	NA	CATSREIRAEAFF	TGTGCCACCAGCAGAGAGATCCGGGCTGAAGCTTTCTTT